This T cell receptor beta chain comes out of a study of Graves' ophthalmopathy and Graves' hyperthyroidism. This CDR3 spans 13 amino acids. V dropped 1 base and J dropped 3 bases, with 7 bases sitting between them. The germline CDR1 and CDR2 sequences are LNHDA and SQIVND (reference sequence). Amplifying from RNA transcripts, the study obtained TCR beta CDR3 regions. A first-round RT-PCR used HTBI primers, followed by a second-round multiplex PCR. One entry per CDR3 protein, called by TCRdb with MiXCR from the multiplex PCR reads. The data show a few hundred thousand distinct CDR3 sequences, 17% seen once. This clonotype was observed at least ten times.

The clonotype was recovered from an adult man with Graves' ophthalmopathy. The chain employs TRBV19 and TRBJ2-7, with D perhaps TRBD2 (6 bases). Sequenced material: peripheral blood. The CDR3 protein is CASSIGGNYEQYF. The CDR3 DNA reads as TGTGCCAGTAGTATAGGCGGGAACTACGAGCAGTACTTC.